This T cell receptor (beta chain) stems from a study of CD8+CD57+ T cells in acquired aplastic anemia (dated by TCRdb to 2017 to 2018). Study-wide context: A mean of around 3.2 ug of DNA, ranging from about 0.19 to 30 ug, was extracted from sorted CD4+ and CD8+ cells. CD8+CD57+ expansion was defined as a frequency above the mean frequency observed in healthy subjects. The paper as a whole reports these results and caveats: No significant difference in CD8+ Simpson's diversity was found between patients and healthy controls (P=0.060). About 29 CD8+ CDR3 sequences were found to be shared between patients and controls, but these sequences appeared to be highly expressed in patients and within the immunodominant clones of the patients.

Genomic DNA served as template for TCR beta VDJ combination and CDR3 sequence profiling. An Illumina HiSeq 2000 was the platform used for TCR repertoire sequencing. Regarding the original processing steps: TRBV/TRBJ rearrangement plots, CDR3 size and DJ length profiles, and Simpson's diversity index were used to assess repertoires. The most abundant DNA sequence in the deep sequencing data was defined as the immunodominant clone. CDR3 amino acid sequences were checked for sharing between subjects and were compared against published repertoires and the VDJdb database. TCRdb passed the public sequencing reads through fastp at Q25 and MiXCR, retaining productive beta sequences. Identical CDR3 proteins give one entry, which carries the most common genes and DNA. These V and J calls originate from TCRdb's pipeline instead of the authors' own analysis. The sample data list 100,000 to 150,000 distinct CDR3 sequences, and about 40% of these were observed just once. The top ten constitute around 2.5% of the sample.

On this clonotype itself: There is no known antigen for this receptor. A much more abundant neighbour one base away suggests this may be a read error. The conserved final phenylalanine or tryptophan is absent from the CDR3, which likely points to a read error.

The germline ends are 5 bases apart after V is trimmed by 1 base and J by 8 bases. As encoded in the germline V gene (reference sequence), CDR1 is LGHDT while CDR2 is YNNKEL. 11 amino acids form the CDR3, both terminal residues included. Just CDR3 DNA is preserved here, 33 bases in frame from base 1. Expansion of CD8+CD57+ cells had been shown by flow cytometry in the patients chosen for sequencing. Severe acquired aplastic anemia was diagnosed in all patients according to International Study of Aplastic Anemia and Agranulocytosis and Camitta criteria. No patient had received any therapy when blood was sampled. The study deep-sequenced TCR repertoires of sorted CD4+ and CD8+ blood T cells from severe aplastic anemia patients and healthy subjects. Patients were enrolled in the USA under clinicaltrials.gov protocols 00001620, 01623167, 00001397, 00071045, 00081523 and 00961064. Ficoll-Paque density gradient centrifugation was used to isolate peripheral blood mononuclear cells. CD4+ and CD8+ T cells were sorted by FACS or magnetic beads before DNA extraction.

Specimen: sorted CD4+, CD8+, or CD8+CD57+ T cells (not recorded which) from PBMCs. This receptor chain uses TRBV3-1 and TRBJ1-2; confidence is insufficient to name the D gene. This sequence was found in a human donor with aplastic anemia. Here is the DNA: TGTGCCAGCAGCCAAGGGTTGGGCTACACCCTC. The encoded protein is CASSQGLGYTL.